A selection of T cell receptor beta chains follows, all from one sample in a study of cytomegalovirus exposure and HLA in healthy donors. TCRdb keeps only in-frame clones here, not all; method: immunoSEQ multiplex PCR. This sample has approximately 89,000 clones, with roughly 86% found just once. The source material was PBMCs. Every receptor here comes from a human donor in good health. Both conserved end residues are part of each CDR3. Fields, in order: V gene, clone size, CDR3 length, J gene, D gene, CDR3 protein, CDR3 DNA. A D gene is named only where the DNA matches it firmly. Not every row has a clone size; where given, it reads once, few, many or a size class.

V: TRBV6-1
size: .
length: 13
J: TRBJ2-2
D: .
CDR3: CASRREPTGELFF
DNA: TGTGCCAGCCGAAGGGAGCCCACCGGGGAGCTGTTTTTT

V: TRBV2
size: .
length: 14
J: TRBJ1-1
D: TRBD1
CDR3: CASSQGAGNTEAFF
DNA: TGTGCCAGTAGCCAGGGGGCAGGGAACACTGAAGCTTTCTTT

V: TRBV7-2
size: few
length: 14
J: TRBJ2-7
D: TRBD2
CDR3: CASKTSGGTYEQYF
DNA: TGTGCCAGCAAAACTAGCGGGGGGACCTACGAGCAGTACTTC

V: TRBV5-1
size: .
length: 11
J: TRBJ2-1
D: .
CDR3: CASSFSYEQFF
DNA: TGCGCCAGCAGCTTCTCGTATGAGCAGTTCTTC

V: TRBV18
size: .
length: 14
J: TRBJ1-1
D: .
CDR3: CASSLQEGNTEAFF
DNA: TGTGCCAGCTCACTTCAGGAAGGTAACACTGAAGCTTTCTTT

V: TRBV5-1
size: .
length: 13
J: TRBJ2-1
D: TRBD1
CDR3: CASSLPRDRGLFF
DNA: TGCGCCAGCAGCTTACCCCGCGACAGGGGGCTGTTCTTC

V: TRBV7-6
size: .
length: 16
J: TRBJ2-7
D: .
CDR3: CASSPLRTVFSYEQYF
DNA: TGTGCCAGCAGCCCACTGAGGACAGTTTTCTCCTACGAGCAGTACTTC

V: TRBV28
size: once
length: 13
J: TRBJ2-1
D: .
CDR3: CASSFGGSNEQFF
DNA: TGTGCCAGCAGTTTTGGTGGGAGTAATGAGCAGTTCTTC

V: TRBV5-6
size: .
length: 15
J: TRBJ1-5
D: TRBD1
CDR3: CASSLGTGGNQPQHF
DNA: TGTGCCAGCAGCTTGGGGACAGGGGGCAATCAGCCCCAGCATTTT

V: TRBV11-3
size: few
length: 15
J: TRBJ2-2
D: TRBD2
CDR3: CASSQIAGGTGELFF
DNA: TGTGCCAGCAGCCAAATAGCGGGAGGCACCGGGGAGCTGTTTTTT

V: TRBV11-3
size: few
length: 17
J: TRBJ2-1
D: TRBD2
CDR3: CASSLASSGAGGNEQFF
DNA: TGTGCCAGCAGCTTAGCGTCTAGCGGGGCTGGGGGGAATGAGCAGTTCTTC

V: TRBV7-2
size: .
length: 16
J: TRBJ2-2
D: TRBD1
CDR3: CASSLGTGTKSGELFF
DNA: TGTGCCAGCAGCTTGGGGACAGGGACAAAATCCGGGGAGCTGTTTTTT

V: TRBV11-2
size: .
length: 15
J: TRBJ2-7
D: .
CDR3: CASSLVVEPTYEQYF
DNA: TGTGCCAGCAGCTTAGTGGTGGAGCCTACCTACGAGCAGTACTTC

V: TRBV5-1
size: .
length: 13
J: TRBJ2-7
D: TRBD2
CDR3: CASTSGALYEQYF
DNA: TGCGCCAGTACTAGCGGGGCCTTGTACGAGCAGTACTTC

V: TRBV9
size: .
length: 15
J: TRBJ1-2
D: TRBD1
CDR3: CASSTQGTAYYGYTF
DNA: TGTGCCAGCAGCACCCAAGGGACAGCCTACTATGGCTACACCTTC

V: TRBV13
size: .
length: 12
J: TRBJ2-3
D: .
CDR3: CASSGSADTQYF
DNA: TGTGCCAGCAGCGGAAGCGCAGATACGCAGTATTTT

V: TRBV4-1
size: .
length: 15
J: TRBJ2-7
D: .
CDR3: CASSQVDTGGYEQYF
DNA: TGCGCCAGCAGCCAAGTGGATACCGGGGGCTACGAGCAGTACTTC

V: TRBV7-3
size: .
length: 13
J: TRBJ1-2
D: .
CDR3: CASSLIPGDGYTF
DNA: TGTGCCAGCAGCTTAATTCCAGGTGATGGCTACACCTTC

V: TRBV14
size: few
length: 13
J: TRBJ1-2
D: TRBD1
CDR3: CASSPVTGGRYTF
DNA: TGTGCCAGCAGCCCAGTAACAGGGGGCCGCTACACCTTC

V: TRBV29-1
size: .
length: 13
J: TRBJ2-7
D: TRBD1
CDR3: CSVLGQDFYEQYF
DNA: TGCAGCGTTTTAGGACAGGACTTTTACGAGCAGTACTTC

V: TRBV5-1
size: .
length: 14
J: TRBJ2-1
D: .
CDR3: CASSLLRVQGEQFF
DNA: TGCGCCAGCAGCCTCCTGAGGGTCCAAGGGGAGCAGTTCTTC

V: TRBV7-8
size: .
length: 16
J: TRBJ1-2
D: .
CDR3: CASSLLVPGSIDGYTF
DNA: TGTGCCAGCAGCCTCCTGGTCCCGGGGTCTATCGATGGCTACACCTTC

V: TRBV7-8
size: once
length: 15
J: TRBJ2-2
D: .
CDR3: CASSLTWQNTGELFF
DNA: TGTGCCAGCAGCTTAACGTGGCAGAACACCGGGGAGCTGTTTTTT

V: TRBV23-1
size: .
length: 15
J: TRBJ1-5
D: .
CDR3: CASSQVERVSQPQHF
DNA: TGCGCCAGCAGTCAAGTGGAGAGGGTAAGTCAGCCCCAGCATTTT

V: TRBV7-2
size: .
length: 17
J: TRBJ2-5
D: .
CDR3: CASSAGRAGIRQETQYF
DNA: TGTGCCAGCAGCGCCGGTCGAGCGGGCATCCGGCAAGAGACCCAGTACTTC

V: TRBV7-2
size: once
length: 11
J: TRBJ2-7
D: .
CDR3: CASSDTYEQYF
DNA: TGTGCCAGCAGCGACACCTACGAGCAGTACTTC

V: TRBV19
size: .
length: 18
J: TRBJ1-4
D: .
CDR3: CARLGRLKTKQAYEKLFF
DNA: TGTGCCAGGCTCGGACGGCTGAAGACAAAACAGGCATATGAAAAACTGTTTTTT

V: TRBV5-1
size: .
length: 15
J: TRBJ2-7
D: .
CDR3: CASRLDNPSSYEQYF
DNA: TGCGCCAGCAGGCTCGACAATCCGAGCTCCTACGAGCAGTACTTC

V: TRBV15
size: .
length: 15
J: TRBJ2-7
D: .
CDR3: CATSRDRGKSYEQYF
DNA: TGTGCCACCAGCAGAGATCGGGGAAAAAGCTACGAGCAGTACTTC

V: TRBV27
size: .
length: 16
J: TRBJ2-3
D: TRBD2
CDR3: CASRTRLADLTDTQYF
DNA: TGTGCCAGCAGGACCAGACTAGCGGACCTCACAGATACGCAGTATTTT

V: TRBV5-1
size: .
length: 15
J: TRBJ2-3
D: .
CDR3: CASSLVQFPTDTQYF
DNA: TGCGCCAGCAGCTTGGTACAGTTCCCCACAGATACGCAGTATTTT

V: TRBV5-8
size: few
length: 15
J: TRBJ1-2
D: TRBD1
CDR3: CASSSKTGRSYGYTF
DNA: TGTGCCAGCAGCTCCAAGACAGGGAGATCCTATGGCTACACCTTC

V: TRBV9
size: once
length: 16
J: TRBJ2-5
D: TRBD1
CDR3: CASSVGHRGLQETQYF
DNA: TGTGCCAGCAGCGTAGGTCACAGGGGCTTACAAGAGACCCAGTACTTC

V: TRBV5-4
size: .
length: 12
J: TRBJ2-1
D: .
CDR3: CASSLTEGEQFF
DNA: TGTGCCAGCAGCTTGACGGAGGGAGAGCAGTTCTTC

V: TRBV19
size: .
length: 12
J: TRBJ1-5
D: .
CDR3: CASKGPKSPQHF
DNA: TGTGCCAGCAAGGGGCCCAAGTCGCCCCAGCATTTT

V: TRBV18
size: .
length: 13
J: TRBJ1-1
D: TRBD1
CDR3: CASSQDRATEAFF
DNA: TGTGCCAGCTCGCAGGACAGGGCAACTGAAGCTTTCTTT

V: TRBV19
size: .
length: 14
J: TRBJ1-5
D: .
CDR3: CASSGQGPNQPQHF
DNA: TGTGCCAGTAGTGGGCAGGGCCCGAATCAGCCCCAGCATTTT

V: TRBV12-1
size: once
length: 18
J: TRBJ2-7
D: .
CDR3: CASSLNLEGTGEEYEQYF
DNA: TGTGCCAGCAGCTTAAATCTAGAGGGCACAGGGGAGGAGTACGAGCAGTACTTC

V: TRBV5-5
size: .
length: 15
J: TRBJ1-5
D: .
CDR3: CASSSDSYSNQPQHF
DNA: TGTGCCAGCAGCTCGGACAGTTATAGCAATCAGCCCCAGCATTTT

V: TRBV28
size: .
length: 13
J: TRBJ1-2
D: TRBD1
CDR3: CASSFRQGHGYTF
DNA: TGTGCCAGCAGTTTCAGACAGGGCCATGGCTACACCTTC

V: TRBV29-1
size: .
length: 13
J: TRBJ2-5
D: TRBD2
CDR3: CSVDESGRVTQYF
DNA: TGCAGCGTTGACGAGAGCGGGAGGGTTACCCAGTACTTC

V: TRBV6-5
size: .
length: 15
J: TRBJ2-7
D: .
CDR3: CASSYSASSTYEQYF
DNA: TGTGCCAGCAGTTACTCGGCTAGCTCTACCTACGAGCAGTACTTC

V: TRBV28
size: .
length: 15
J: TRBJ2-7
D: TRBD1
CDR3: CASILQGALLNEQYF
DNA: TGTGCCAGCATCCTCCAGGGGGCACTTCTCAACGAGCAGTACTTC

V: TRBV4-1
size: .
length: 15
J: TRBJ1-2
D: TRBD1
CDR3: CASSQAQGAGYGYTF
DNA: TGCGCCAGCAGCCAAGCACAGGGGGCAGGCTATGGCTACACCTTC

V: TRBV25-1
size: once
length: 15
J: TRBJ1-5
D: .
CDR3: CASSEMTAPGEPQHF
DNA: TGTGCCAGCAGTGAAATGACAGCCCCAGGGGAGCCCCAGCATTTT

V: TRBV28
size: .
length: 11
J: TRBJ1-1
D: .
CDR3: CASSLDTEAFF
DNA: TGTGCCAGCAGTCTAGACACTGAAGCTTTCTTT

V: TRBV15
size: few
length: 13
J: TRBJ2-7
D: TRBD1
CDR3: CATSRDRGREQYF
DNA: TGTGCCACCAGCAGAGATAGGGGGCGCGAGCAGTACTTC

V: TRBV7-6
size: once
length: 15
J: TRBJ1-1
D: .
CDR3: CASSLAMGANTEAFF
DNA: TGTGCCAGCAGCTTAGCGATGGGGGCCAACACTGAAGCTTTCTTT

V: TRBV11-2
size: .
length: 19
J: TRBJ2-1
D: TRBD2
CDR3: CASSLAGLAGASSYNEQFF
DNA: TGTGCCAGCAGCTTAGCGGGACTAGCGGGGGCGAGCTCCTACAATGAGCAGTTCTTC

V: TRBV28
size: .
length: 15
J: TRBJ2-7
D: TRBD1
CDR3: CASSRPGQGAYEQYF
DNA: TGTGCCAGCAGTAGGCCGGGACAGGGGGCCTACGAGCAGTACTTC

V: TRBV29-1
size: .
length: 11
J: TRBJ1-1
D: .
CDR3: CSVVADGGSLF
DNA: TGCAGCGTTGTAGCGGACGGGGGGTCACTCTTT

V: TRBV5-1
size: .
length: 14
J: TRBJ1-2
D: TRBD1
CDR3: CASSLEATGAGYTF
DNA: TGCGCCAGCAGCTTGGAGGCGACAGGGGCTGGCTACACCTTC

V: TRBV18
size: .
length: 14
J: TRBJ1-4
D: .
CDR3: CASSRGTYKGELFF
DNA: TGTGCCAGCTCACGAGGAACTTATAAAGGGGAACTGTTTTTT

V: TRBV9
size: .
length: 13
J: TRBJ2-7
D: TRBD2
CDR3: CASSVAPGGEQYF
DNA: TGTGCCAGCAGCGTAGCTCCGGGGGGAGAGCAGTACTTC

V: TRBV7-2
size: .
length: 15
J: TRBJ1-1
D: .
CDR3: CASSHATGRGTEAFF
DNA: TGTGCCAGCAGCCACGCTACAGGGCGCGGCACTGAAGCTTTCTTT